Following are 8 T cell receptor beta chains from one sample sequenced in a study of Tregs in tolerant kidney transplant recipients. Only in-frame clones appear in the TCRdb table, and some are missing; sequencing was by immunoSEQ multiplex PCR. The sample lists around 77,000 clones; more than 95% were seen once. The sample here was CD4+ T cells from blood, taken before the transplant. The receptors originated from a human donor who received a combined kidney and bone marrow transplant.

This rearrangement joins TRBV4-3 to TRBJ1-2, with D maybe TRBD1 (6 bases). Germline-derived CDR1 and CDR2 are LGHNA and YSLEER. This CDR3 is 17 amino acids long. Trimming removed 4 bases from V and 1 base from J, with 19 bases in between. The CDR3 region is CASSRSFTQGLNYGYTF. The CDR3 DNA sequence: TGCGCCAGCAGCCGGTCATTTACCCAGGGGCTTAACTATGGCTACACCTTC.

The rearrangement uses TRBV7-2 and TRBJ2-7; 9 bases are shared with TRBD1. CDR3 length equals 14 residues. V was pared by 5 bases and J by 4 bases, with 6 bases of the junction left unmatched. Germline assignment: CDR1 SGHTA and CDR2 FQGNSA. The CDR3 spells CASSLRTGEYEQYF. The CDR3 DNA is TGTGCCAGCAGCCTCAGGACAGGGGAGTACGAGCAGTACTTC. The full variable domain, in which reference TRBV7-2 and TRBJ2-7 provide the parts outside the CDR3, is GAGVSQSPSNKVTEKGKDVELRCDPISGHTALYWYRQSLGQGLEFLIYFQGNSAPDKSGLPSDRFSAERTGGSVSTLTIQRTQQEDSAVYLCASSLRTGEYEQYFGPGTRLTVT.

The genes are TRBV19 and TRBJ2-1, with a possible D match to TRBD2 (5 bases). This CDR3 region has 17 residues. Germline-derived CDR1 and CDR2 are LNHDA and SQIVND (reference sequence). Trimming removed 2 bases at V and 0 bases at J, with 14 bases between. CDR3 nucleotides: TGTGCCAGTAGTATAACTCTGCGGGTAAGCTCCTACAATGAGCAGTTCTTC. Amino acid sequence: CASSITLRVSSYNEQFF.

CDR3 DNA: TGCGCCAGCAGCATTCTAGCGGGAGGCCCGGAGAACATTCAGTACTTC. Protein product: CASSILAGGPENIQYF. The chain has TRBV5-1 and TRBJ2-4; 11 bases map to TRBD2. The V and J ends lost 4 bases and 7 bases, in that order; junction bases with no gene match: 10. Germline V CDR1 and CDR2: SGHRS, YFSETQ. CDR3 length: 16 residues.

The chain links TRBV6-5 to TRBJ1-1, with D possibly matching TRBD1 (5 bases). There are 15 residues in the CDR3. V lost 6 bases and J lost 1, with 15 bases in between. CDR1 and CDR2 from the germline V gene are MNHEY and SVGAGI. As DNA, the CDR3 is TGTGCCAGCAGCCTTCAGGGCGCCTCGAACACTGAAGCTTTCTTT. Translation: CASSLQGASNTEAFF.

This chain joins TRBV7-9 and TRBJ2-7, with D possibly being TRBD1 (6 bases). Germline V gives CDR1 SEHNR, CDR2 FQNEAQ (reference sequence). The V end was cut by 5 bases, the J end by 2 bases, with 10 bases between. The CDR3 is made up of 13 amino acids. The CDR3 sequence is CASSRDKAYEQYF. Written as DNA, the CDR3 is TGTGCCAGCAGCCGGGACAAAGCCTACGAGCAGTACTTC.

This chain uses TRBV30 with TRBJ2-7; 12 positions agree with TRBD1. The CDR3 spans 13 residues. V dropped 4 bases and J dropped 7; count of bases not matched to a gene: 5. Germline CDR1 reads GTSNPN; CDR2 reads SVGIG (reference sequence). The CDR3 sequence: CAWTGTGGGEQYF. The CDR3 DNA is TGTGCCTGGACCGGGACAGGGGGCGGGGAGCAGTACTTC.

On this clone: The sample contains more than one DNA sequence encoding this CDR3. The rearrangement joins TRBV27 to TRBJ1-5; 7 nucleotides align to TRBD1. Germline V lookup: CDR1 MNHEY, CDR2 SMNVEV (reference sequence). The CDR3 has 13 residues. After removal of 7 bases from V and 1 base from J, the junction contained 1 base not matched to a gene. CDR3 DNA: TGTGCCAGCATGACAGGGAGCAATCAGCCCCAGCATTTT. Translation gives CASMTGSNQPQHF.